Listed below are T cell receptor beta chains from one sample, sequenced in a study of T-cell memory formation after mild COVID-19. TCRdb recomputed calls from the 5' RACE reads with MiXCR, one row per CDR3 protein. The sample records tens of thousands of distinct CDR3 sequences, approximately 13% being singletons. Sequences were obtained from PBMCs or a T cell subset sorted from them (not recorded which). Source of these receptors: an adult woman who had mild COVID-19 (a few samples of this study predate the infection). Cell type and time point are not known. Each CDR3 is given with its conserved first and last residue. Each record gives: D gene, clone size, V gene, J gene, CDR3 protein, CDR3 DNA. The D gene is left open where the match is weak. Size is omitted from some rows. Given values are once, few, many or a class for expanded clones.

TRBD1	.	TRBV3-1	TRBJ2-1	CASSQAIQGAAYNEQFF	TGTGCCAGCAGCCAAGCGATTCAGGGGGCGGCCTACAATGAGCAGTTCTTC
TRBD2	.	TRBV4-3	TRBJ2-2	CASSQGALAGVYTGELFF	TGCGCCAGCAGCCAAGGGGCCCTAGCGGGAGTATATACCGGGGAGCTGTTTTTT
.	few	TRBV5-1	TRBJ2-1	CASSREGSYNEQFF	TGCGCCAGCAGCCGAGAAGGTTCCTACAATGAGCAGTTCTTC
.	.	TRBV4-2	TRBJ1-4	CASSQLTDRVNNEKLFF	TGTGCCAGCAGCCAATTGACAGACCGTGTCAATAATGAAAAACTGTTTTTT
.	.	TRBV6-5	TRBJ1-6	CASSYSANYNSPLHF	TGTGCCAGCAGTTATTCGGCTAACTATAATTCACCCCTCCACTTT
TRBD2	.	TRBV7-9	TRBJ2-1	CASSSGLAGVSYNEQFF	TGTGCCAGCAGCTCTGGACTAGCGGGAGTATCCTACAATGAGCAGTTCTTC
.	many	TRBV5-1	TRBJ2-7	CASSLDRDLPSYEQYF	TGCGCCAGCAGCTTGGATCGGGATCTTCCCTCCTACGAGCAGTACTTC
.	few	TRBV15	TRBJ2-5	CATSRERAGQETQYF	TGTGCCACCAGCCGAGAAAGGGCGGGGCAAGAGACCCAGTACTTC
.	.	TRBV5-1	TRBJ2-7	CASSPEGGYVYEQYF	TGCGCCAGCAGCCCCGAGGGCGGGTACGTCTACGAGCAGTACTTC
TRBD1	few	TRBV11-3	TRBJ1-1	CASSLGQGDSSTEAFF	TGTGCCAGCAGCTTAGGTCAGGGGGATTCGAGCACTGAAGCTTTCTTT
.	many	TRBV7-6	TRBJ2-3	CASSSWGREPGIITDTQYF	TGTGCCAGCAGCTCTTGGGGTAGGGAACCCGGAATAATCACAGATACGCAGTATTTT
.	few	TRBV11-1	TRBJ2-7	CASSLILGQSGEQYF	TGTGCCAGCAGCTTAATTCTAGGCCAATCGGGCGAGCAGTACTTC
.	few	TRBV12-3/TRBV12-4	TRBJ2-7	CASSFPSSPEQYF	TGTGCCAGCAGTTTTCCCTCGTCCCCCGAGCAGTACTTC
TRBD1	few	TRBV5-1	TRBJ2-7	CASSSGTGTHEQYF	TGCGCCAGCAGCTCCGGGACAGGGACTCACGAGCAGTACTTC
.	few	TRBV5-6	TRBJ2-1	CASSLGPTFPYNEQFF	TGTGCCAGCAGCTTGGGCCCTACATTCCCCTACAATGAGCAGTTCTTC
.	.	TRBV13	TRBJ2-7	CASSLEGGYEQYF	TGTGCCAGCAGCTTAGAGGGGGGATACGAGCAGTACTTC